These 4 T cell receptor beta chains originate from one sample sequenced in a study of blood T cells in healthy people across ages. Then a second PCR, running about 6 to 12 cycles, was carried out with a sample-barcoded 5' primer and a J-beta primer mix. TCRdb re-analysed the 5' RACE reads in MiXCR, keeping a single row per CDR3 protein. The data contain about a million distinct CDR3 sequences, roughly 51% of them singletons. Sample: blood. The source is a woman aged 55-70 years in good health.

The chain joins TRBV21-1 to TRBJ2-7; the D segment call TRBD2 is taken from the table without a DNA check. TRBV21-1 is shown as a pseudogene. This CDR3 is 14 amino acids long. This CDR3 is CASSKDDGRYEQYF. Here the CDR3 DNA reads TGTGCCAGCAGCAAAGATGACGGGAGGTACGAGCAGTACTTC.

The rearrangement uses TRBV7-6 and TRBJ2-7; no firm D call. The CDR3 spans 14 residues. Germline assignment: CDR1 SGHVS and CDR2 FNYEAQ. Deletions cut 3 bases from V and 2 bases from J, with 11 bases between. The CDR3 loop reads CASSLAVEPYEQYF. The DNA for the CDR3 is TGTGCCAGCAGCTTGGCTGTAGAACCCTACGAGCAGTACTTC.

This clonotype came up a few times. The V gene is TRBV20-1, the J gene TRBJ1-2; D unresolved. V was shortened by 6 bases and J by 7 bases, with 12 bases between the two germline ends. Per germline, CDR1 DFQATT and CDR2 SNEGSKA (reference sequence). This CDR3 has 11 residues. The CDR3 spells CSAKRLGGYTF. The CDR3 nucleotides are TGCAGTGCCAAGAGATTGGGTGGCTACACCTTC.

The CDR3 DNA follows: TGCGCCAGCAGCTCAAGGACAGCCAATGAGCAGTTCTTC. It specifies CASSSRTANEQFF. The chain combines TRBV5-1 with TRBJ2-1, with D possibly TRBD1 on 6 matching bases. The CDR3 has 13 residues. V dropped 3 bases and J dropped 6 bases, with 10 bases sitting between them. The germline CDR1 and CDR2 sequences are SGHRS and YFSETQ.